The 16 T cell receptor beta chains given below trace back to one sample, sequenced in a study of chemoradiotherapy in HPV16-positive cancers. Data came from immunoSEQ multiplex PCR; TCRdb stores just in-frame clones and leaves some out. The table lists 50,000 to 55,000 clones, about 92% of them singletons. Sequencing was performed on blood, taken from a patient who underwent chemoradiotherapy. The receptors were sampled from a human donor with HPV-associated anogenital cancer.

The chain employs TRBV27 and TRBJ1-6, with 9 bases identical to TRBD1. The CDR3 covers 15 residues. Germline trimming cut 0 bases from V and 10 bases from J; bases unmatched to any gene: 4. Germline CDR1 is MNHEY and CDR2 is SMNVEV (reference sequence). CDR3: CASSLSDRGNSPLHF. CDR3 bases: TGTGCCAGCAGTTTATCGGACAGGGGCAACTCACCCCTCCACTTT.

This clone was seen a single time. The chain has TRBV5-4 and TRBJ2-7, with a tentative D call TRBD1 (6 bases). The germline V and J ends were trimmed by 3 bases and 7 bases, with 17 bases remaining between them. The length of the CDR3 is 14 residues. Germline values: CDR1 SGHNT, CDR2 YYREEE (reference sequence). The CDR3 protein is CASSSSGTRGEQYF. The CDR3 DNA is TGTGCCAGCAGCTCCTCGGGGACAAGGGGGGAGCAGTACTTC.

CDR3 loop: CASSSGTGMNTEAFF. Written as DNA, the CDR3 is TGTGCCAGCAGCTCGGGGACAGGGATGAACACTGAAGCTTTCTTT. V usage is TRBV5-8 and J usage is TRBJ1-1; TRBD1 matches 9 bases. Per the germline V gene, CDR1 is SGHTS and CDR2 is YDEGEE. V was clipped by 3 bases and J by 0 bases; unmatched bases: 3. The CDR3 has 15 amino acids.

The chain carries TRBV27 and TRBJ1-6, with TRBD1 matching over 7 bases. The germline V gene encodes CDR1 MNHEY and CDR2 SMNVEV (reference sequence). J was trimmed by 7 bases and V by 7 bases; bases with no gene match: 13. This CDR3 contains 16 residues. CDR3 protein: CASNQQGLHLNSPLHF. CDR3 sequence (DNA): TGTGCCAGCAACCAACAGGGGCTCCACCTGAATTCACCCCTCCACTTT.

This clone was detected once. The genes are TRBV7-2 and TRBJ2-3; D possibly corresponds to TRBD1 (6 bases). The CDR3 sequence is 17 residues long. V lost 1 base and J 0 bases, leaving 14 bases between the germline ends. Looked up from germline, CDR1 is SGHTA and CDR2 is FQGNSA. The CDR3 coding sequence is TGTGCCAGCAGCTTAGGGGGGCATTCTGATAGCACAGATACGCAGTATTTT. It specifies CASSLGGHSDSTDTQYF.

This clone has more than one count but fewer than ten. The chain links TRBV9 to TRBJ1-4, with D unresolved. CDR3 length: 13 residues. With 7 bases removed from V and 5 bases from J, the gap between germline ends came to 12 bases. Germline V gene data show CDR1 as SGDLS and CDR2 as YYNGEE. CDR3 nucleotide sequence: TGTGCCAGCGGCGGCGGGATCAATGAAAAACTGTTTTTT. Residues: CASGGGINEKLFF.

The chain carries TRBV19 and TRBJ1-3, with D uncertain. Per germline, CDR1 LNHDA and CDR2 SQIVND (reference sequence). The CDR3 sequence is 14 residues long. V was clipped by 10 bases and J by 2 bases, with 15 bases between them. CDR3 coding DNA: TGTGCCACCCGACGGGTGGGGACTGGAAACACCATATATTTT. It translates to CATRRVGTGNTIYF.

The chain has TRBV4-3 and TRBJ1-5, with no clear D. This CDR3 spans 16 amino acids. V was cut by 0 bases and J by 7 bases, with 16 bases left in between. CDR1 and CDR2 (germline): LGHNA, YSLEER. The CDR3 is CASSQDRTRGDQPQHF. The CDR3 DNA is TGCGCCAGCAGCCAAGATCGGACCCGGGGAGACCAGCCCCAGCATTTT.

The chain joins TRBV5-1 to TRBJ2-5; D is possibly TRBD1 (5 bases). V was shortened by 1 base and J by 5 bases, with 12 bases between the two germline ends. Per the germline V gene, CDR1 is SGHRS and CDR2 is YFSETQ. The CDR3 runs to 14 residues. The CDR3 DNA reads TGCGCCAGCAGCTTGAGGTGGGGCAGGGAGACCCAGTACTTC. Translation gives CASSLRWGRETQYF.

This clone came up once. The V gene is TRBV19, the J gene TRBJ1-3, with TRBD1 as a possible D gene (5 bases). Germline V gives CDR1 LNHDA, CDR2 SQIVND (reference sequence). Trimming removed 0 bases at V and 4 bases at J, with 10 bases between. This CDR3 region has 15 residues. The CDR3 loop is CASSIEGVEGNTIYF. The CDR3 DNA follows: TGTGCCAGTAGTATAGAGGGGGTCGAAGGAAACACCATATATTTT.

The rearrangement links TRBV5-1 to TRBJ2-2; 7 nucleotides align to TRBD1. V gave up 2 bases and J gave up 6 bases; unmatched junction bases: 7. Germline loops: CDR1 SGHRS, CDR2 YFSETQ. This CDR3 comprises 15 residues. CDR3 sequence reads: CASSLTGQASGELFF. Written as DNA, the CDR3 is TGCGCCAGCAGCTTAACAGGACAGGCCTCCGGGGAGCTGTTTTTT.

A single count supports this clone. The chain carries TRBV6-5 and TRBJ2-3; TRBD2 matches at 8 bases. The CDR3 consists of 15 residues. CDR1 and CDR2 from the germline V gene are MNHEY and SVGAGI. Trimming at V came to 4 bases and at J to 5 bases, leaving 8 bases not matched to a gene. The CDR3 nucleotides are TGTGCCAGCAGTTCCCGGGGGGGTTCGATAGATACGCAGTATTTT. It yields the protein CASSSRGGSIDTQYF.

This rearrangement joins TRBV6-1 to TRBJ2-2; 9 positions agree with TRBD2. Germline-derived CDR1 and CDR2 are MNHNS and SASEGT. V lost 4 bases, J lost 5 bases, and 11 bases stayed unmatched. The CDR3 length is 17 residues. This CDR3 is CASSGMRGGPRTGELFF. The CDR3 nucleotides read TGTGCCAGCAGTGGGATGCGGGGGGGCCCTAGGACCGGGGAGCTGTTTTTT.

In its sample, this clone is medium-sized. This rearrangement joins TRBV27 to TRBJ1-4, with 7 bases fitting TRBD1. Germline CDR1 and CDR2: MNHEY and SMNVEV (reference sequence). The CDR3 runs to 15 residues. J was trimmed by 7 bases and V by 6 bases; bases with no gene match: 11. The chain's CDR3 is CASRNGDRYIEKLFF. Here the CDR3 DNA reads TGTGCCAGCAGGAACGGGGACAGATATATTGAAAAACTGTTTTTT.

This CDR3 reads CASSDPDLTIPGELFF. The CDR3 coding sequence is TGCGCCAGCAGTGACCCGGATCTGACAATTCCCGGGGAGCTGTTTTTT. The chain has TRBV10-2 and TRBJ2-2; D uncertain. Trimming cost V 3 bases and J 6 bases, with 17 bases left between them. Per germline, CDR1 WSHSY and CDR2 SAAADI. The CDR3 loop spans 16 amino acids.

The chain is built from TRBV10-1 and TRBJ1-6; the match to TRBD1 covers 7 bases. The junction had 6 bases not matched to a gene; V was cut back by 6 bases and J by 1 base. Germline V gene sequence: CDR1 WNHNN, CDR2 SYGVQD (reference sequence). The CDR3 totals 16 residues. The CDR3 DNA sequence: TGCGCCAGCAGATCCGGGACAGCGTCCTATAATTCACCCCTCCACTTT. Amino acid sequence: CASRSGTASYNSPLHF.